The 14 T cell receptor beta chains below were found in one sample sequenced in a study of T cells in tuberculosis. This table comes from immunoSEQ multiplex PCR, and its TCRdb copy is limited to in-frame clones, with some not included. The data contain more than 35,000 clones, around 93% of them singletons. The specimen was PBMCs. The receptors here all came from a donor aged 5 to 30 with latent tuberculosis or without tuberculosis infection. Some clones in this sample may be carry-over from other donors' samples.

The chain carries TRBV30 and TRBJ1-6, with D tentatively TRBD1 (6 bases). The germline V gene encodes CDR1 GTSNPN and CDR2 SVGIG (reference sequence). Trimming shortened V by 4 bases and J by 4 bases, and 14 bases separated the two germline ends. This CDR3 has 15 amino acids. The CDR3 spells CAWTVADSYNSPLHF. Written as DNA, the CDR3 is TGTGCCTGGACCGTCGCGGACAGTTATAATTCACCCCTCCACTTT.

V and J are TRBV27 and TRBJ1-2, with D perhaps TRBD1 (5 bases). This CDR3 region has 13 residues. Between the trimmed V and J ends, which lost 2 bases and 3 bases, there was a span of 7 bases. Germline V gene lookup returns CDR1 MNHEY and CDR2 SMNVEV (reference sequence). The CDR3 sequence is CASSLIGDYGYTF. The DNA of the CDR3 is TGTGCCAGCAGTTTAATAGGGGACTATGGCTACACCTTC.

The chain uses TRBV6-5 and TRBJ2-2; TRBD2 might be the D (5 bases). Germline loops: CDR1 MNHEY, CDR2 SVGAGI. The CDR3 has 14 amino acids. With 4 bases removed from V and 1 base from J, the gap between germline ends came to 7 bases. The CDR3 sequence: CASSLGLNTGELFF. CDR3 DNA: TGTGCCAGCAGTTTAGGACTGAACACCGGGGAGCTGTTTTTT.

This chain connects TRBV5-4 to TRBJ2-2; D possibly corresponds to TRBD2 (5 bases). Germline V CDR1 and CDR2: SGHNT, YYREEE (reference sequence). The germline V and J ends were trimmed by 4 bases and 7 bases, with 20 bases remaining between them. The CDR3 has 16 residues. The CDR3 reads CASSPPRGQARGELFF. CDR3 nucleotides: TGTGCCAGCAGCCCCCCACGGGGTCAAGCGCGCGGGGAGCTGTTTTTT.

The V and J genes are TRBV5-8 and TRBJ1-1; D is unresolved. Per the germline V gene, CDR1 is SGHTS and CDR2 is YDEGEE. CDR3 length: 16 residues. V lost 0 bases to trimming and J lost 5 bases, with 17 bases between them. CDR3 in amino acids: CASSLVVPRQRTEAFF. CDR3 DNA sequence: TGTGCCAGCAGCTTGGTAGTACCCAGACAAAGGACTGAAGCTTTCTTT.

This clone has a single count. The rearrangement joins TRBV9 to TRBJ1-1; 9 nucleotides align to TRBD1. This CDR3 comprises 15 residues. Germline loops: CDR1 SGDLS, CDR2 YYNGEE. V shed 4 bases, J shed 0 bases, and the junction held 4 bases outside the gene matches. CDR3 sequence reads: CASSTDRGMNTEAFF. The CDR3 DNA follows: TGTGCCAGCAGCACTGACAGGGGGATGAACACTGAAGCTTTCTTT.

The J gene is TRBJ2-1, the V gene TRBV7-2; 14 bases fit TRBD2. With V trimmed by 5 bases and J by 7 bases, 7 bases remained unmatched. Per germline, CDR1 SGHTA and CDR2 FQGNSA. CDR3 length equals 16 residues. CDR3 sequence: CASSPGLAGGRNEQFF. CDR3 nucleotides: TGTGCCAGCAGCCCCGGACTAGCGGGGGGCCGTAATGAGCAGTTCTTC.

V and J are TRBV11-1 and TRBJ1-2; D is possibly TRBD1 (6 bases). The CDR3 is 15 residues long. From germline, CDR1 is SGHAT and CDR2 FQDESV (reference sequence). V gave up 4 bases and J gave up 0 bases, with 12 bases separating them. CDR3 protein: CASSSQGQPNYGYTF. CDR3 bases: TGTGCCAGCAGCTCACAGGGTCAGCCTAACTATGGCTACACCTTC.

The gene calls are TRBV15 and TRBJ2-2; D is unresolved. Per germline, CDR1 LNHNV and CDR2 YYDKDF (reference sequence). V was trimmed by 1 base and J by 3 bases, leaving 12 bases between them. CDR3 length: 16 residues. CDR3 bases: TGTGCCACCAGCAGAGGCGAAACTCCCCACACCGGGGAGCTGTTTTTT. The encoded protein is CATSRGETPHTGELFF.

This clone has just one count. The chain recombines TRBV28 with TRBJ2-7; possible D gene TRBD2, 5 bases. The CDR3 has 13 residues. From germline, CDR1 is MDHEN and CDR2 SYDVKM. Trimming cost V 5 bases and J 6 bases, with 14 bases left between them. DNA for the CDR3: TGTGCCAGCAGTGGAGGCTCCTGGGCCGAGCAGTACTTC. Its protein product is CASSGGSWAEQYF. The variable domain in full, completed from reference TRBV28 and TRBJ2-7, reads DVKVTQSSRYLVKRTGEKVFLECVQDMDHENMFWYRQDPGLGLRLIYFSYDVKMKEKGDIPEGYSVSREKKERFSLILESASTNQTSMYLCASSGGSWAEQYFGPGTRLTVT.

The V gene is TRBV28, the J gene TRBJ1-2; a possible D gene is TRBD1 (5 bases). Germline CDR1 reads MDHEN; CDR2 reads SYDVKM. V was pared by 3 bases and J by 4 bases, with 6 bases between. The CDR3 contains 12 residues. CDR3 sequence: CASSLTAYGYTF. CDR3 nucleotides: TGTGCCAGCAGTTTGACAGCCTATGGCTACACCTTC.

The chain joins TRBV18 to TRBJ1-5; D remains unclear. The V gene's germline CDR1 is KGHSH and CDR2 LQKENI. The V end lost 3 bases, the J end lost 4 bases, and 7 bases lay between the germline ends. The CDR3 runs 13 residues. The CDR3 here is CASSPGENQPQHF. The CDR3, as DNA: TGTGCCAGCTCACCGGGCGAGAATCAGCCCCAGCATTTT.

The rearrangement links TRBV7-2 to TRBJ1-4; D remains unclear. With 2 bases removed from V and 4 bases from J, the gap between germline ends came to 5 bases. Looked up from germline, CDR1 is SGHTA and CDR2 is FQGNSA. CDR3 length: 13 residues. The CDR3 DNA follows: TGTGCCAGCAGCTTATCCAATAATGAAAAACTGTTTTTT. Amino acid sequence: CASSLSNNEKLFF.

This clone was counted once. The V and J genes are TRBV6-5 and TRBJ2-6; the match to TRBD1 covers 8 bases. J lost 4 bases, V lost 4 bases, and 6 bases had no gene match. The CDR3 covers 16 residues. CDR1 is MNHEY, CDR2 SVGAGI, per germline. For the CDR3, the DNA is TGTGCCAGCAGTTCACGGACAGGGTTGGGGGCCAACGTCCTGACTTTC. It specifies CASSSRTGLGANVLTF.